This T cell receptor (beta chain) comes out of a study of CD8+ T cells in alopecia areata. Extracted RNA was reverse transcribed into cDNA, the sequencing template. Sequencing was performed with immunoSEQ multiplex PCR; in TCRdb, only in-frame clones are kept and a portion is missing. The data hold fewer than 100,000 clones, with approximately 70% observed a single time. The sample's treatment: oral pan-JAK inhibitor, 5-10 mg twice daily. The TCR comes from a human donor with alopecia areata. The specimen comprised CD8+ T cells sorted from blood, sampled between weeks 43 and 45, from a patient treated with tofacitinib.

CDR3 bases: TGTGCCAGCTCCCTTGGGGTTCGGAATGAAAAACTGTTTTTT. It specifies CASSLGVRNEKLFF. This chain links TRBV6-5 with TRBJ1-4; no reliable D call. Trimming cost V 8 bases and J 5 bases, with 15 bases left between them. CDR3 length equals 14 residues. Germline V gene lookup returns CDR1 MNHEY and CDR2 SVGAGI.